These T cell receptor beta chains were read from a single sample in a study of PD-L1 blockade in urothelial cancer. The repertoire was sequenced with immunoSEQ multiplex PCR; TCRdb's copy has only in-frame clones and lacks some. The sample has tens of thousands of clones; approximately 83% are singletons. The starting material was PBMCs, obtained around atezolizumab (anti-PD-L1) treatment. These receptors were collected from a man aged 60 to 75 with urothelial cancer. The CDR3 runs from the conserved cysteine through the conserved F or W. The D gene is left open where the match is weak. Not every row has a clone size; where given, it reads once, few, many or a size class.

13	once	.	TRBV7-8	TRBJ1-2	CASSLKGVYGYTF	TGTGCCAGCAGCCTAAAGGGGGTTTATGGCTACACCTTC
16	.	.	TRBV7-8	TRBJ1-2	CASSLSLRGANYGYTF	TGTGCCAGCAGCTTATCGCTCAGGGGCGCTAACTATGGCTACACCTTC
13	.	.	TRBV2	TRBJ1-6	CASSRELNSPLHF	TGTGCCAGCAGCCGGGAGCTTAATTCACCCCTCCACTTT
17	once	.	TRBV15	TRBJ1-5	CATSTPGEGWRNQPQHF	TGTGCCACCAGCACCCCGGGTGAGGGATGGCGCAATCAGCCCCAGCATTTT
14	.	.	TRBV7-8	TRBJ1-5	CASSKSGGLQPQHF	TGTGCCAGCAGCAAGTCCGGGGGGTTGCAGCCCCAGCATTTT
15	.	TRBD1	TRBV19	TRBJ2-2	CASSIGQGEVGELFF	TGTGCCAGTAGTATTGGCCAGGGGGAAGTCGGGGAGCTGTTTTTT
14	.	.	TRBV27	TRBJ1-5	CASSFTGLDQPQHF	TGTGCCAGCAGTTTTACAGGGCTCGATCAGCCCCAGCATTTT
14	.	.	TRBV9	TRBJ1-1	CASSVFPGNTEAFF	TGTGCCAGCAGCGTATTCCCCGGGAACACTGAAGCTTTCTTT
14	.	TRBD1	TRBV5-1	TRBJ1-1	CASVLDRAGTEAFF	TGCGCCAGCGTCCTAGACAGGGCGGGGACTGAAGCTTTCTTT
14	.	.	TRBV5-1	TRBJ1-1	CASSETRPSGSAFF	TGCGCCAGCAGCGAGACTCGTCCCTCCGGGTCGGCTTTCTTT
14	medium-sized	TRBD2	TRBV10-2	TRBJ2-1	CASSGRLAYNEQFF	TGCGCCAGCAGTGGGAGACTAGCGTACAATGAGCAGTTCTTC
10	.	.	TRBV20-1	TRBJ1-2	CSARTSGYTF	TGCAGTGCTAGAACTTCTGGCTACACCTTC
13	.	TRBD1	TRBV11-3	TRBJ2-3	CASSTTGADTQYF	TGTGCCAGCAGCACGACAGGGGCAGATACGCAGTATTTT
16	.	TRBD1	TRBV27	TRBJ2-7	CASTSPRGRGGYEQYF	TGTGCCAGCACCTCCCCAAGGGGGCGCGGTGGGTACGAGCAGTACTTC
16	.	.	TRBV11-2	TRBJ2-5	CASRRLRRGREETQYF	TGTGCCAGCCGCCGGCTACGGCGGGGACGCGAAGAGACCCAGTACTTC
13	.	TRBD1	TRBV19	TRBJ1-4	CASSPDRAVKLFF	TGTGCCAGTAGTCCTGACAGGGCGGTAAAACTGTTTTTT
16	.	TRBD2	TRBV11-2	TRBJ2-2	CASSSPRTSGIGELFF	TGTGCCAGCAGCTCTCCCAGGACTAGCGGGATCGGGGAGCTGTTTTTT
14	.	TRBD1	TRBV10-3	TRBJ2-7	CAISVTGSDYEQYF	TGTGCCATCAGTGTGACAGGGTCTGACTACGAGCAGTACTTC
14	.	TRBD1	TRBV30	TRBJ1-3	CAWSRDRGTNTIYF	TGTGCCTGGAGCCGGGACAGGGGCACAAACACCATATATTTT
14	.	.	TRBV6-4	TRBJ1-6	CASRESGDNSPLHF	TGTGCCAGCAGGGAATCGGGGGATAATTCACCCCTCCACTTT
15	.	TRBD1	TRBV29-1	TRBJ1-2	CSVEGSTGGTGGYTF	TGCAGCGTTGAAGGATCTACAGGGGGGACTGGTGGCTACACCTTC
13	once	.	TRBV7-9	TRBJ1-2	CASSQRQFPSYTF	TGTGCCAGCAGCCAAAGACAGTTTCCCTCCTACACCTTC
14	.	.	TRBV18	TRBJ1-1	CASSPEQGNTEAFF	TGTGCCAGCTCACCTGAACAGGGTAACACTGAAGCTTTCTTT
11	.	.	TRBV7-2	TRBJ2-1	CASSLGPGQFF	TGTGCCAGCAGCTTAGGTCCGGGGCAGTTCTTC
14	.	.	TRBV2	TRBJ1-4	CASQAQVKNEKLFF	TGTGCCAGCCAGGCACAGGTTAAAAATGAAAAACTGTTTTTT
14	once	.	TRBV11-3	TRBJ1-4	CASLGGNTNEKLFF	TGTGCCAGCTTAGGGGGTAATACTAATGAAAAACTGTTTTTT
15	.	.	TRBV6-5	TRBJ2-2	CASSRDFVGSGELFF	TGTGCCAGCAGTCGGGACTTCGTTGGCTCCGGGGAGCTGTTTTTT
16	.	TRBD1	TRBV2	TRBJ2-7	CASSESRNRGAYEQYF	TGTGCCAGCAGCGAATCGAGGAACAGGGGAGCCTACGAGCAGTACTTC
15	.	TRBD2	TRBV6-1	TRBJ2-2	CASRETSGDTGELFF	TGTGCCAGCAGGGAGACTAGCGGGGACACCGGGGAGCTGTTTTTT
15	.	.	TRBV7-9	TRBJ1-1	CASSPKTGSIGEAFF	TGTGCCAGCAGCCCAAAGACCGGGTCTATCGGTGAAGCTTTCTTT
13	.	TRBD1	TRBV10-1	TRBJ1-5	CASSVDRDQPQHF	TGCGCCAGCAGTGTGGACAGGGATCAGCCCCAGCATTTT
12	.	.	TRBV11-3	TRBJ2-5	CASSLVEETQYF	TGTGCCAGCAGCTTAGTTGAGGAGACCCAGTACTTC
15	.	TRBD1	TRBV7-8	TRBJ1-1	CASSSGQGENTEAFF	TGTGCCAGCAGCTCGGGACAGGGCGAGAACACTGAAGCTTTCTTT
14	.	.	TRBV2	TRBJ1-5	CASSEARASRPQHF	TGTGCCAGCAGTGAAGCGAGGGCATCTCGGCCCCAGCATTTT
16	once	TRBD1	TRBV4-1	TRBJ1-6	CASSLNRGMGDSPLHF	TGCGCCAGCAGCCTTAACAGGGGGATGGGGGATTCACCCCTCCACTTT
14	.	TRBD1	TRBV19	TRBJ1-2	CASSGQGAGYGYTF	TGTGCCAGTAGTGGTCAGGGGGCTGGCTATGGCTACACCTTC
16	.	.	TRBV7-2	TRBJ1-3	CASSLGTHLSGNTIYF	TGTGCCAGCAGCCTCGGGACACATCTCTCTGGAAACACCATATATTTT
14	few	.	TRBV5-1	TRBJ1-1	CASSPGLWNTEAFF	TGCGCCAGCAGCCCGGGACTGTGGAACACTGAAGCTTTCTTT
14	.	TRBD2	TRBV15	TRBJ2-5	CATSRGGGEETQYF	TGTGCCACCAGCAGAGGTGGGGGGGAAGAGACCCAGTACTTC
14	.	TRBD1	TRBV4-3	TRBJ2-7	CASSLDRGPYEQYF	TGCGCCAGCAGCCTCGACAGGGGGCCGTACGAGCAGTACTTC
16	.	.	TRBV5-1	TRBJ1-4	CASSFRQSEGDEKLFF	TGCGCCAGCAGCTTTCGACAGAGCGAAGGAGATGAAAAACTGTTTTTT
15	.	.	TRBV5-1	TRBJ1-3	CASSPFGGSGNTIYF	TGCGCCAGCAGCCCCTTCGGGGGTTCTGGAAACACCATATATTTT
13	.	TRBD1	TRBV28	TRBJ2-7	CASSRDRENEQYF	TGTGCCAGCAGTCGGGACAGGGAGAACGAGCAGTACTTC
15	once	TRBD1	TRBV7-2	TRBJ1-4	CASSLTTGVFEKLFF	TGTGCCAGCAGCTTAACGACAGGGGTTTTTGAAAAACTGTTTTTT
17	.	.	TRBV11-2	TRBJ2-7	CASSFRQAQSLSAEQYF	TGTGCCAGCAGCTTTAGACAGGCCCAATCCCTATCGGCCGAGCAGTACTTC
13	once	TRBD1	TRBV7-2	TRBJ1-2	CASSPGQVYGYTF	TGTGCCAGCAGCCCAGGACAGGTCTATGGCTACACCTTC